This T cell receptor (beta chain) originates from a study of blood T cell repertoires in COVID-19. CDR3 size: 15 residues. The ends were cut back, 5 bases at V and 4 bases at J, with 15 bases in the middle. CDR1 is MDHEN and CDR2 is SYDVKM in the germline V gene. Clinical history as reported by participants underpinned cohort assignment. Profiled with immunoSEQ multiplex PCR; TCRdb holds only in-frame clones, not every one. The data contain 150,000 or so clones, 75% to 80% of them singletons. The J gene is TRBJ1-3, the V gene TRBV28; D is ambiguous. The sample comprised PBMCs or T cells enriched from blood (not recorded which). The TCR sequence derives from a woman between 45 and 60 years old who had recovered from COVID-19. CDR3 sequence: CASSPSGETGNTIYF. The CDR3 DNA reads TGTGCCAGCAGTCCTTCCGGGGAGACGGGAAACACCATATATTTT. Complete variable domain (other parts from reference TRBV28 and TRBJ1-3): DVKVTQSSRYLVKRTGEKVFLECVQDMDHENMFWYRQDPGLGLRLIYFSYDVKMKEKGDIPEGYSVSREKKERFSLILESASTNQTSMYLCASSPSGETGNTIYFGEGSWLTVV.